A selection of T cell receptor beta chains follows, all from one sample in a study of blood T cell repertoires in COVID-19. This table comes from immunoSEQ multiplex PCR, and its TCRdb copy is limited to in-frame clones, with some not included. The repertoire includes over 120,000 clones, roughly 78% of them detected once, and 5% to 7% sits in the top ten. Source material: PBMCs or T cells enriched from blood (not recorded which). All receptors derive from a woman between 50 and 59 years old who had recovered from COVID-19. The CDR3 runs from the conserved cysteine through the conserved F or W. D genes are given only for firm matches. The listing skips clone size in some rows; elsewhere it reads once, few, many or a size class.

D	J	V	size	CDR3	DNA
-	TRBJ2-2	TRBV7-9	-	CASSPPGELFF	TGTGCCAGCAGCCCCCCGGGGGAGCTGTTTTTT
-	TRBJ1-6	TRBV6-6	-	CASSYSLRIPEGALHF	TGTGCCAGCAGTTACTCGCTCCGGATCCCCGAGGGAGCCCTCCACTTT
TRBD1	TRBJ1-1	TRBV9	-	CASKGQANTEAFF	TGTGCCAGCAAGGGACAGGCGAACACTGAAGCTTTCTTT
-	TRBJ2-3	TRBV5-1	-	CASSLSSAIPFWAGATDTQYF	TGCGCCAGCAGCTTATCTTCCGCCATACCGTTTTGGGCGGGGGCAACAGATACGCAGTATTTT
TRBD1	TRBJ2-6	TRBV5-1	few	CASSLGQGNSGANVLTF	TGCGCCAGCAGCTTAGGACAGGGCAACTCTGGGGCCAACGTCCTGACTTTC
-	TRBJ1-6	TRBV27	-	CASSEDSYNSPLHF	TGTGCCAGCAGTGAGGACAGTTATAATTCACCCCTCCACTTT
TRBD1	TRBJ1-2	TRBV15	-	CATSRVRTGEGYTF	TGTGCCACCAGCAGAGTTCGGACAGGGGAAGGCTACACCTTC
TRBD1	TRBJ2-2	TRBV19	-	CASSADRGQHTGELFF	TGTGCCAGTAGTGCGGACAGGGGGCAACACACCGGGGAGCTGTTTTTT
-	TRBJ1-2	TRBV9	-	CASREANYGYTF	TGTGCCAGCAGGGAGGCTAACTATGGCTACACCTTC
-	TRBJ1-1	TRBV7-9	-	CASSLRQANTEAFF	TGTGCCAGCAGCTTGAGGCAAGCGAACACTGAAGCTTTCTTT
-	TRBJ2-7	TRBV19	-	CASSMGRLGRTTYEQYF	TGTGCCAGTAGTATGGGCCGGTTAGGTCGAACGACCTACGAGCAGTACTTC
-	TRBJ2-1	TRBV6-5	-	CASSPNADEQFF	TGTGCCAGCAGCCCCAACGCGGATGAGCAGTTCTTC
TRBD1	TRBJ1-2	TRBV5-1	once	CASSLTGAGDGYTF	TGCGCCAGCAGCTTGACAGGGGCCGGGGATGGCTACACCTTC
-	TRBJ1-4	TRBV5-1	-	CASSPKGLWGEEKLFF	TGCGCCAGCAGCCCTAAGGGCCTCTGGGGGGAAGAAAAACTGTTTTTT
-	TRBJ1-1	TRBV3-1/TRBV3-2	few	CASSQGGNEAFF	TGTGCCAGCAGCCAAGGCGGGAATGAAGCTTTCTTT
-	TRBJ1-6	TRBV5-1	-	CASSSDSYSSYNSPLHF	TGCGCCAGCAGCTCCGACAGTTATAGCTCCTATAATTCACCCCTCCACTTT
-	TRBJ1-2	TRBV11-1	-	CASSFSGLGYTF	TGTGCCAGCAGCTTCTCAGGTCTTGGCTACACCTTC
-	TRBJ2-1	TRBV11-2	few	CASSLGNSRFGLRNEQFF	TGTGCCAGCAGCTTAGGAAACTCGAGATTCGGTTTGCGCAATGAGCAGTTCTTC
TRBD1	TRBJ2-5	TRBV7-9	many	CASSRDRGRTVETQYF	TGTGCCAGCAGCAGGGACAGGGGGAGGACAGTAGAGACCCAGTACTTC
TRBD1	TRBJ1-2	TRBV19	-	CASSSGEGGLDYGYTF	TGTGCCAGTAGTAGCGGAGAAGGGGGCCTAGACTATGGCTACACCTTC
TRBD2	TRBJ2-1	TRBV27	-	CASSLSASGGLHNEQFF	TGTGCCAGCAGTTTATCTGCTAGCGGGGGGTTGCACAATGAGCAGTTCTTC
TRBD1	TRBJ1-5	TRBV15	-	CATAQETGNQPQHF	TGTGCCACCGCTCAGGAGACAGGGAACCAGCCCCAGCATTTT
-	TRBJ2-2	TRBV7-3	-	CASSPTGNAGELFF	TGTGCCAGCAGCCCCACAGGGAACGCCGGGGAGCTGTTTTTT
TRBD1	TRBJ2-1	TRBV2	-	CASSDSADRAFLEQFF	TGTGCCAGCAGTGACTCCGCGGACAGGGCGTTTCTTGAGCAGTTCTTC
-	TRBJ1-1	TRBV24-1	-	CATSDLEGAFF	TGTGCCACCAGTGATTTAGAGGGAGCTTTCTTT
-	TRBJ1-6	TRBV7-9	few	CASSFSDWEGPLHF	TGTGCCAGCAGCTTCTCGGACTGGGAAGGGCCCCTCCACTTT
TRBD2	TRBJ2-3	TRBV6-4	few	CASSDSRGGTDTQYF	TGTGCCAGCAGTGACTCGCGGGGGGGCACAGATACGCAGTATTTT
TRBD1	TRBJ1-2	TRBV19	once	CASNGDWGQGVYGYTF	TGTGCCAGTAACGGGGACTGGGGACAGGGAGTATATGGCTACACCTTC
-	TRBJ1-2	TRBV28	-	CASSILKGGHGYTF	TGTGCCAGCAGTATACTGAAGGGGGGGCATGGCTACACCTTC
TRBD1	TRBJ1-2	TRBV5-5	few	CASSPQGREGYTF	TGTGCCAGCAGCCCACAGGGGCGTGAAGGCTACACCTTC
-	TRBJ2-3	TRBV5-5	-	CASSLAFGAKSTDTQYF	TGTGCCAGCAGCTTGGCATTTGGGGCAAAAAGCACAGATACGCAGTATTTT
-	TRBJ2-3	TRBV7-2	-	CASRNLATSTDTQYF	TGTGCCAGCAGGAACCTAGCGACTAGCACAGATACGCAGTATTTT
TRBD1	TRBJ1-1	TRBV28	once	CASRGQIIEAFF	TGTGCCAGCAGGGGACAGATTATTGAAGCTTTCTTT
-	TRBJ2-2	TRBV3-1/TRBV3-2	-	CASSRSRTGELFF	TGTGCCAGCAGCCGTTCGCGCACCGGGGAGCTGTTTTTT
TRBD1	TRBJ1-5	TRBV5-8	-	CASSLLGQGGNQPQHF	TGTGCCAGCAGCTTGTTGGGACAGGGTGGCAATCAGCCCCAGCATTTT
-	TRBJ2-7	TRBV6-5	-	CASSYSGQRRGEQYF	TGTGCCAGCAGTTACAGCGGACAGAGGCGGGGGGAGCAGTACTTC
TRBD1	TRBJ1-5	TRBV28	-	CASRWPGQRNQPQHF	TGTGCCAGCAGGTGGCCGGGACAGCGCAATCAGCCCCAGCATTTT
TRBD2	TRBJ2-3	TRBV9	-	CASSVDISGSKDTQYF	TGTGCCAGCAGCGTCGATATTAGCGGGAGTAAAGATACGCAGTATTTT
-	TRBJ2-2	TRBV14	-	CASSQVPTGELFF	TGTGCCAGCAGCCAAGTCCCGACCGGGGAGCTGTTTTTT
TRBD1	TRBJ2-1	TRBV15	-	CATSSGTGDNEQFF	TGTGCCACCAGCAGCGGGACAGGGGACAATGAGCAGTTCTTC
-	TRBJ1-3	TRBV5-1	-	CASSLAPSGDSGNTIYF	TGCGCCAGCAGCTTGGCTCCCAGTGGAGATTCTGGAAACACCATATATTTT
TRBD1	TRBJ1-2	TRBV7-8	-	CASTTRTGANYGYTF	TGTGCCAGCACCACCCGGACAGGGGCTAACTATGGCTACACCTTC
TRBD2	TRBJ2-1	TRBV6-5	once	CASSYDGSGGADEQFF	TGTGCCAGCAGTTACGATGGTAGCGGGGGGGCCGATGAGCAGTTCTTC
-	TRBJ2-5	TRBV5-5	-	CASSPLAASEQYF	TGTGCCAGCAGCCCACTCGCGGCGTCGGAGCAGTACTTC
TRBD1	TRBJ1-5	TRBV6-2/TRBV6-3	once	CASSPRQGMNQPQHF	TGTGCCAGCAGTCCAAGACAGGGGATGAATCAGCCCCAGCATTTT
-	TRBJ1-1	TRBV18	-	CASSLVGQNTEAFF	TGTGCCAGCTCACTCGTCGGACAAAACACTGAAGCTTTCTTT
-	TRBJ1-2	TRBV5-8	-	CASSLDRASYGYTF	TGTGCCAGCAGCTTGGACAGGGCGAGCTATGGCTACACCTTC
-	TRBJ1-5	TRBV6-5	-	CASMTVNNQPQHF	TGTGCCAGCATGACAGTTAACAATCAGCCCCAGCATTTT
-	TRBJ1-2	TRBV9	-	CASSPLGGALYGYTF	TGTGCCAGCAGCCCCCTCGGGGGTGCACTATATGGCTACACCTTC
-	TRBJ1-1	TRBV19	-	CASSILAGRGAFF	TGTGCCAGTAGTATTTTGGCAGGGAGGGGTGCTTTCTTT
-	TRBJ1-6	TRBV27	medium-sized	CASNPGTWNSPLHF	TGTGCCAGCAACCCAGGGACATGGAATTCACCCCTCCACTTT
TRBD1	TRBJ1-1	TRBV25-1	-	CASSEGDRVEAFF	TGTGCCAGCAGTGAAGGCGACAGGGTTGAAGCTTTCTTT